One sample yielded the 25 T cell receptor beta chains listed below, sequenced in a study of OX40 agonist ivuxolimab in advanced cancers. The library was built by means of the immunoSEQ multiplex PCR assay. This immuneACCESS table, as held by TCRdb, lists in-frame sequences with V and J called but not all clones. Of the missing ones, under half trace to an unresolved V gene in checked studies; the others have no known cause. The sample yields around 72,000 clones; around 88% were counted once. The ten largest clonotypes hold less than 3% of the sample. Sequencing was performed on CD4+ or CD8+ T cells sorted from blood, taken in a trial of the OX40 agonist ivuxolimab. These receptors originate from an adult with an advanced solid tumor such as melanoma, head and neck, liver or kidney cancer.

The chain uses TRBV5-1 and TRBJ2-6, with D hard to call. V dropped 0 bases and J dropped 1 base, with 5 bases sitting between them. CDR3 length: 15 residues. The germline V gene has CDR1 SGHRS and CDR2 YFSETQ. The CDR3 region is CASSLEGSGANVLTF. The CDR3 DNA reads TGCGCCAGCAGCTTGGAGGGTTCTGGGGCCAACGTCCTGACTTTC.

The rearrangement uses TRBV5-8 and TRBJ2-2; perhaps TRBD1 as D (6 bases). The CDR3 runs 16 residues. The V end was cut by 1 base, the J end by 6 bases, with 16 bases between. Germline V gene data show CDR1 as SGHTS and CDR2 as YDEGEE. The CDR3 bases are TGTGCCAGCAGCTTGTATACCGGGACAATTGCCGGGGAGCTGTTTTTT. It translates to CASSLYTGTIAGELFF.

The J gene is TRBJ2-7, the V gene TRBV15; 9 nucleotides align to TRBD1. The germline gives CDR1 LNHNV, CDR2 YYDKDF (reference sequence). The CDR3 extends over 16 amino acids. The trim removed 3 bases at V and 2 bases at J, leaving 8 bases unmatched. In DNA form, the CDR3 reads TGTGCCACCAGCAGCCCTGGACAGGGGATAACCTACGAGCAGTACTTC. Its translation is CATSSPGQGITYEQYF. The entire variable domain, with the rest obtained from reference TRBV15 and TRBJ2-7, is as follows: DAMVIQNPRYQVTQFGKPVTLSCSQTLNHNVMYWYQQKSSQAPKLLFHYYDKDFNNEADTPDNFQSRRPNTSFCFLDIRSPGLGDTAMYLCATSSPGQGITYEQYFGPGTRLTVT.

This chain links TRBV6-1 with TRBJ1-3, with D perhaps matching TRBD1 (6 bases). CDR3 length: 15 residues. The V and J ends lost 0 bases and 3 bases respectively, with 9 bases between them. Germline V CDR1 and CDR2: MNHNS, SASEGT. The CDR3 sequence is CASSEAVGGGNTIYF. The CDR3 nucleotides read TGTGCCAGCAGTGAAGCCGTAGGGGGTGGAAACACCATATATTTT.

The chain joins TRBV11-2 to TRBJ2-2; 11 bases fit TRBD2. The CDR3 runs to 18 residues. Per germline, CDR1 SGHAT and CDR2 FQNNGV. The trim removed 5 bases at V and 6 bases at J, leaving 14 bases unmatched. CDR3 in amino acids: CASSPGVAGGLGAGELFF. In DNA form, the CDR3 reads TGTGCCAGCAGCCCCGGGGTAGCGGGAGGGCTGGGAGCCGGGGAGCTGTTTTTT.

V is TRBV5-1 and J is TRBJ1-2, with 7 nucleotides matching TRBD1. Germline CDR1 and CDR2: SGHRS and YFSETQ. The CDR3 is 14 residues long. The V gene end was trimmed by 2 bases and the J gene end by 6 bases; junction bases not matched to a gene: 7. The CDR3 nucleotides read TGCGCCAGCAGCTTTAGAGGGGGCAGGGATGGCTACACCTTC. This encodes CASSFRGGRDGYTF.

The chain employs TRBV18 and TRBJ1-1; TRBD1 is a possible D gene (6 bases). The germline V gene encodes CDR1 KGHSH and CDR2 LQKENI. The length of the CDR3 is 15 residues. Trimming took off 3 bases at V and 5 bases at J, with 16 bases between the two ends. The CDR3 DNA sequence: TGTGCCAGCTCACCCATTGCGGGGGCGCGGACTGAAGCTTTCTTT. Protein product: CASSPIAGARTEAFF. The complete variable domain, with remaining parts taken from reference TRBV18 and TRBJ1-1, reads NAGVMQNPRHLVRRRGQEARLRCSPMKGHSHVYWYRQLPEEGLKFMVYLQKENIIDESGMPKERFSAEFPKEGPSILRIQQVVRGDSAAYFCASSPIAGARTEAFFGQGTRLTVV.

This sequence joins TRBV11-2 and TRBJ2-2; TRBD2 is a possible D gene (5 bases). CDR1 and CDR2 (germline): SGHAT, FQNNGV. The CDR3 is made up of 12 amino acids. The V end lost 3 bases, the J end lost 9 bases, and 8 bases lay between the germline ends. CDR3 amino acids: CASSLAGRELFF. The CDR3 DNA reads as TGTGCCAGCAGCTTGGCCGGGAGGGAGCTGTTTTTT.

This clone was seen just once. CDR3 nucleotides: TGTGCCAGTACAGCTCCTCGGCAGGGGGATGGAAACACCATATATTTT. Translated, it gives CASTAPRQGDGNTIYF. The V gene is TRBV19, the J gene TRBJ1-3; 7 bases fit TRBD1. With V trimmed by 7 bases and J by 3 bases, 12 bases remained unmatched. The CDR3 extends over 16 amino acids. Looked up from germline, CDR1 is LNHDA and CDR2 is SQIVND (reference sequence).

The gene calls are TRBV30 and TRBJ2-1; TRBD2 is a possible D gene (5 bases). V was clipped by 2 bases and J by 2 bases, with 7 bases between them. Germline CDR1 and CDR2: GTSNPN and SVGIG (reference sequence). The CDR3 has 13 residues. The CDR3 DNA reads TGTGCCTGGAGTACCGGGACCTACAATGAGCAGTTCTTC. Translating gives CAWSTGTYNEQFF.

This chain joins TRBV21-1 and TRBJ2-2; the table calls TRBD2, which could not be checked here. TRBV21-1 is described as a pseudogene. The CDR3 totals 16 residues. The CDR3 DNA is TGTGCCAGCAGCCGACTAGCGGGAGAGAACACCGGGGAGCTGTTTTTT. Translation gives CASSRLAGENTGELFF.

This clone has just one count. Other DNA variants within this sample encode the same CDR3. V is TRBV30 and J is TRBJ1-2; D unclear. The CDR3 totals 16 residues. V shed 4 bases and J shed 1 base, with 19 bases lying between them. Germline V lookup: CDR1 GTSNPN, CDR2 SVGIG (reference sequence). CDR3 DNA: TGTGCCTGGACCCCGCCCTACGGGGTCCATAACTATGGCTACACCTTC. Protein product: CAWTPPYGVHNYGYTF. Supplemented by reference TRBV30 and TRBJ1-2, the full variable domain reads SQTIHQWPATLVQPVGSPLSLECTVEGTSNPNLYWYRQAAGRGLQLLFYSVGIGQISSEVPQNLSASRPQDRQFILSSKKLLLSDSGFYLCAWTPPYGVHNYGYTFGSGTRLTVV.

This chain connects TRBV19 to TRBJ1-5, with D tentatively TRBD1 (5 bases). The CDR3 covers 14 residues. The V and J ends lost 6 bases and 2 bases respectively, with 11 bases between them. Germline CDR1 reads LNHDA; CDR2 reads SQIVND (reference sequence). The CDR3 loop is CASRGLGGNQPQHF. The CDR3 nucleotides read TGTGCCAGTAGGGGGCTGGGGGGCAATCAGCCCCAGCATTTT.

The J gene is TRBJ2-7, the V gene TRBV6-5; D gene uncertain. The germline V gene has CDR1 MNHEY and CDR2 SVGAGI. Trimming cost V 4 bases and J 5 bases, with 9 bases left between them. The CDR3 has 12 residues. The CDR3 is CASSLTGHEQYF. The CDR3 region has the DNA TGTGCCAGCAGTTTAACCGGCCACGAGCAGTACTTC.

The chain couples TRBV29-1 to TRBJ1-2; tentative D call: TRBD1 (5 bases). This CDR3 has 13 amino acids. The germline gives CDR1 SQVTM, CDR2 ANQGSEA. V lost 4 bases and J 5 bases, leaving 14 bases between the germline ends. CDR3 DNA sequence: TGCAGCGTTGGAGGGGTAGAAACTTATGGCTACACCTTC. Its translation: CSVGGVETYGYTF.

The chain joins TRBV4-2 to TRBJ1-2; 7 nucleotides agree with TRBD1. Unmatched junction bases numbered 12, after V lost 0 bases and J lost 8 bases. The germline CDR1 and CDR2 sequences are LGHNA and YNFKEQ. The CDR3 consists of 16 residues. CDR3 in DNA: TGTGCCAGCAGCCAAGATCCGGGGCAGGGGGTTAGGGGCTACACCTTC. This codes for CASSQDPGQGVRGYTF.

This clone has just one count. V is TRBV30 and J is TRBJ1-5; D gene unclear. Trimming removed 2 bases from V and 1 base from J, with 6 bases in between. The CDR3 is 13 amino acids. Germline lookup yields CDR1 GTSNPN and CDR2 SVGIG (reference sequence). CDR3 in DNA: TGTGCCTGGAGTTCCATGAGCAATCAGCCCCAGCATTTT. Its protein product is CAWSSMSNQPQHF.

The CDR3 DNA follows: TGTGCCAGCACCCTATCCCGACAGGGGGGGATTCCTTTCTTT. Amino acid sequence: CASTLSRQGGIPFF. V usage is TRBV6-5 and J usage is TRBJ1-1; TRBD1 matches at 9 bases. The CDR3 sequence is 14 residues long. Germline CDR1 is MNHEY and CDR2 is SVGAGI. Germline trimming cut 7 bases from V and 12 bases from J; bases unmatched to any gene: 15.

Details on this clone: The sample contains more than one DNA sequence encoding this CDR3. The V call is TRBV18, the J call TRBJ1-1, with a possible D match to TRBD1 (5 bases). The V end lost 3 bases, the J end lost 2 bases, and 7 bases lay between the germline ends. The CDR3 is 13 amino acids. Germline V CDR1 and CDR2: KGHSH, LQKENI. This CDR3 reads CASSPGGNTEAFF. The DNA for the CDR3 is TGTGCCAGCTCACCCGGGGGAAACACTGAAGCTTTCTTT.

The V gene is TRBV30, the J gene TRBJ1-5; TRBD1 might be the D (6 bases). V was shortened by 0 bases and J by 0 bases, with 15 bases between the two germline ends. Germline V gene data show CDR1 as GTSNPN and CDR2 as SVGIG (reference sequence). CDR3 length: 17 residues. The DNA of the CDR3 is TGTGCCTGGAGTGTAAATTGGGACACTAGTAGCAATCAGCCCCAGCATTTT. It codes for CAWSVNWDTSSNQPQHF. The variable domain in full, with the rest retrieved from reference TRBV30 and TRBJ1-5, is SQTIHQWPATLVQPVGSPLSLECTVEGTSNPNLYWYRQAAGRGLQLLFYSVGIGQISSEVPQNLSASRPQDRQFILSSKKLLLSDSGFYLCAWSVNWDTSSNQPQHFGDGTRLSIL.

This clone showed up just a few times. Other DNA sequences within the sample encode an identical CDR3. CDR3 sequence: CASSLVGQETQYF. In DNA form, the CDR3 reads TGCGCCAGCAGCCTTGTGGGCCAAGAGACCCAGTACTTC. J is TRBJ2-5 and V is TRBV5-1; D is uncertain. The V end was cut by 4 bases, the J end by 1 base, with 8 bases between. Germline V CDR1 and CDR2: SGHRS, YFSETQ. The CDR3 has 13 residues.

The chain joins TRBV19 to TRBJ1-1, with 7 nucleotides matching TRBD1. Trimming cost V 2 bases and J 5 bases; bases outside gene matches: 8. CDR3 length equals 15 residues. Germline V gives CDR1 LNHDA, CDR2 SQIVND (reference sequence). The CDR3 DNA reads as TGTGCCAGTAGTATACACCGGGACAGAAGTACTGAAGCTTTCTTT. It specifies CASSIHRDRSTEAFF.

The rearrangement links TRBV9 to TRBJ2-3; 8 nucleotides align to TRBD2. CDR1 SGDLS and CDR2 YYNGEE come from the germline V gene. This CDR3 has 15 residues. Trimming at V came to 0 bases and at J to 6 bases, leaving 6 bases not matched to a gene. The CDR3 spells CASSVVVGGVDTQYF. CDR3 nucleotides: TGTGCCAGCAGCGTAGTGGTCGGGGGGGTGGATACGCAGTATTTT.

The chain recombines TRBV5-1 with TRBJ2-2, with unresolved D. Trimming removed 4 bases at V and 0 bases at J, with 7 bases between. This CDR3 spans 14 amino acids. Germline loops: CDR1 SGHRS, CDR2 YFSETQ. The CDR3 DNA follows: TGCGCCAGCAGCCCTGATGCGAACACCGGGGAGCTGTTTTTT. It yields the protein CASSPDANTGELFF.

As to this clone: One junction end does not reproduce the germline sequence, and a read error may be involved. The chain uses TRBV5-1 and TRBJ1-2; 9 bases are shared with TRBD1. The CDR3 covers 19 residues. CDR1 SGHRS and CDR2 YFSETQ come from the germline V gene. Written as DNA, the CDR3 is TGCGCCAGCGGCTTGGGGACTTTGCCGGGACAGGGTCTCTACTATGGCTACACCTTC. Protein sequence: CASGLGTLPGQGLYYGYTF.